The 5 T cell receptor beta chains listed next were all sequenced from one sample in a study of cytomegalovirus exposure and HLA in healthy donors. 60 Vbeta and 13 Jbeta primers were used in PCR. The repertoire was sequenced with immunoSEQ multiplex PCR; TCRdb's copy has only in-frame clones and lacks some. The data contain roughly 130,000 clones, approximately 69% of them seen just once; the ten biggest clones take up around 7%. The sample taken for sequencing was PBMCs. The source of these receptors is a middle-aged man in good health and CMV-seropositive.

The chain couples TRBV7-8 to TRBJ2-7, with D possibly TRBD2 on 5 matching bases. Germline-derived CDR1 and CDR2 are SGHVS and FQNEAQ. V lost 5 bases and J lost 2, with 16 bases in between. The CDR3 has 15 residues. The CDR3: CASSAPGSVTYEQYF. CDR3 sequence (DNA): TGTGCCAGCAGCGCACCGGGGTCAGTGACCTACGAGCAGTACTTC. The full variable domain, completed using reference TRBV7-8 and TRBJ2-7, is GAGVSQSPRYKVAKRGQDVALRCDPISGHVSLFWYQQALGQGPEFLTYFQNEAQLDKSGLPSDRFFAERPEGSVSTLKIQRTQQEDSAVYLCASSAPGSVTYEQYFGPGTRLTVT.

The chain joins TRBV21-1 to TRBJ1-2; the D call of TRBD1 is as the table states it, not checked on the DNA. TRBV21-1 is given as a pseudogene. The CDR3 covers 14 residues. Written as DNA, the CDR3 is TGTGCCAGCAGCAAACTACAGGGGGCGGATGGCTACACCTTC. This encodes CASSKLQGADGYTF.

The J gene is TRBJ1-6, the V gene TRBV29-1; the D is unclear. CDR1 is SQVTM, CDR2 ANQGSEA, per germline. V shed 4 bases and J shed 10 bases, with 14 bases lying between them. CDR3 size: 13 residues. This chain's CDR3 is CSVGEGSTSPLHF. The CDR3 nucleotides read TGCAGCGTTGGGGAGGGCAGTACCTCACCCCTCCACTTT.

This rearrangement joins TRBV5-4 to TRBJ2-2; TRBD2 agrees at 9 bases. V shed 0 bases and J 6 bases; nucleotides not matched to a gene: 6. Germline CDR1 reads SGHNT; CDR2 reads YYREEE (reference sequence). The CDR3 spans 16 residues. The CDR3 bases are TGTGCCAGCAGCTTGGAGAGCGGGGGGTATCCCGGGGAGCTGTTTTTT. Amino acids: CASSLESGGYPGELFF.

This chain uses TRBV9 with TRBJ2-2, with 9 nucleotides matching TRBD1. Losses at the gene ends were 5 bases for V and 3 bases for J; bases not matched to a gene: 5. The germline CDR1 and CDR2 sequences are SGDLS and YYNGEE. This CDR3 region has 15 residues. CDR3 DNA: TGTGCCAGCAGGGATTGGGACAGGGACACCGGGGAGCTGTTTTTT. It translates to CASRDWDRDTGELFF.